This is a list of T cell receptor beta chains from one sample in a study of OX40 agonist ivuxolimab in advanced cancers. Assay: immunoSEQ multiplex PCR; the TCRdb copy retains only in-frame clones and omits some. Of 17,000 or so clones in the sample, 78% were seen once. The sequencing used CD4+ or CD8+ T cells sorted from blood, collected in a trial of the OX40 agonist ivuxolimab. These receptors were obtained from an adult with an advanced solid tumor such as melanoma, head and neck, liver or kidney cancer. Both conserved end residues are part of each CDR3. The order of the fields is CDR3 length, V gene, J gene, clone size, D gene, CDR3 protein, CDR3 DNA. The D gene is left open where the match is weak. Rows may omit the clone size; those that give it use once, few, many or a size class.

13	TRBV19	TRBJ1-1	NA	TRBD1	CASSKTGSTEAFF	TGTGCCAGTAGTAAGACAGGGAGCACTGAAGCTTTCTTT
17	TRBV9	TRBJ2-2	medium-sized	NA	CASSVRRETGNTGELFF	TGTGCCAGCAGCGTAAGGAGGGAGACAGGAAACACCGGGGAGCTGTTTTTT
15	TRBV27	TRBJ2-3	NA	TRBD2	CASSLLAGGTDTQYF	TGTGCCAGCAGTTTATTAGCGGGAGGGACAGATACGCAGTATTTT
14	TRBV9	TRBJ2-7	NA	NA	CASSVESEQYEQYF	TGTGCCAGCAGCGTAGAAAGCGAACAGTACGAGCAGTACTTC
16	TRBV7-9	TRBJ1-2	NA	TRBD1	CASSFSWDRGDYGYTF	TGTGCCAGCAGCTTTAGTTGGGACAGGGGAGACTATGGCTACACCTTC
13	TRBV5-4	TRBJ1-6	NA	NA	CASSTTGITPLHF	TGTGCCAGCAGCACTACAGGGATTACACCCCTCCACTTT
14	TRBV9	TRBJ2-3	few	NA	CASSTSGKQDTQYF	TGTGCCAGCAGCACCTCCGGGAAGCAGGATACGCAGTATTTT
15	TRBV5-8	TRBJ1-1	NA	TRBD1	CASSAAGQMNTEAFF	TGTGCCAGCAGCGCAGCGGGACAGATGAACACTGAAGCTTTCTTT
15	TRBV7-6	TRBJ1-5	NA	NA	CASSLEGRGNQPQHF	TGTGCCAGCAGCCTAGAGGGAAGGGGCAATCAGCCCCAGCATTTT
16	TRBV5-1	TRBJ2-5	NA	TRBD2	CASSYNSGRGYETQYF	TGCGCCAGCAGCTATAACAGCGGGAGAGGTTATGAGACCCAGTACTTC
12	TRBV2	TRBJ2-5	NA	NA	CASSEVEETQYF	TGTGCCAGCAGTGAAGTAGAAGAGACCCAGTACTTC
16	TRBV11-2	TRBJ1-1	medium-sized	NA	CASSLDPRQSDTEAFF	TGTGCCAGCAGCTTAGATCCCAGACAGTCTGACACTGAAGCTTTCTTT
12	TRBV7-6	TRBJ1-2	NA	TRBD1	CASSTDRVGYTF	TGTGCCAGCAGCACCGACAGGGTTGGCTACACCTTC
14	TRBV27	TRBJ2-7	few	NA	CASSLQGLVNEQYF	TGTGCCAGCAGTTTGCAGGGCCTGGTCAACGAGCAGTACTTC
17	TRBV27	TRBJ1-4	NA	NA	CASSLLSSEGPREKLFF	TGTGCCAGCAGTTTACTCAGCTCAGAGGGGCCAAGAGAAAAACTGTTTTTT
15	TRBV5-4	TRBJ2-5	NA	TRBD2	CASIKSGAVQETQYF	TGTGCCAGCATTAAAAGCGGGGCGGTACAAGAGACCCAGTACTTC
14	TRBV4-2	TRBJ1-6	NA	TRBD1	CASSQATGDSPLHF	TGTGCCAGCAGCCAAGCTACAGGGGATTCACCCCTCCACTTT
12	TRBV5-4	TRBJ1-2	NA	NA	CASSSDRYGYTF	TGTGCCAGCAGCTCGGACAGATATGGCTACACCTTC
13	TRBV27	TRBJ2-7	NA	NA	CASSPYQFYEQYF	TGTGCCAGCAGTCCGTACCAGTTCTACGAGCAGTACTTC
14	TRBV7-9	TRBJ2-7	NA	NA	CASSPGTRFYEQYF	TGTGCCAGCAGTCCCGGGACGAGGTTCTACGAGCAGTACTTC
14	TRBV28	TRBJ1-1	NA	NA	CASSLHTRNTEAFF	TGTGCCAGCAGTCTCCACACAAGGAACACTGAAGCTTTCTTT
14	TRBV7-6	TRBJ1-5	NA	NA	CASSLTGPGQPQHF	TGTGCCAGCAGCTTAACAGGCCCTGGTCAGCCCCAGCATTTT